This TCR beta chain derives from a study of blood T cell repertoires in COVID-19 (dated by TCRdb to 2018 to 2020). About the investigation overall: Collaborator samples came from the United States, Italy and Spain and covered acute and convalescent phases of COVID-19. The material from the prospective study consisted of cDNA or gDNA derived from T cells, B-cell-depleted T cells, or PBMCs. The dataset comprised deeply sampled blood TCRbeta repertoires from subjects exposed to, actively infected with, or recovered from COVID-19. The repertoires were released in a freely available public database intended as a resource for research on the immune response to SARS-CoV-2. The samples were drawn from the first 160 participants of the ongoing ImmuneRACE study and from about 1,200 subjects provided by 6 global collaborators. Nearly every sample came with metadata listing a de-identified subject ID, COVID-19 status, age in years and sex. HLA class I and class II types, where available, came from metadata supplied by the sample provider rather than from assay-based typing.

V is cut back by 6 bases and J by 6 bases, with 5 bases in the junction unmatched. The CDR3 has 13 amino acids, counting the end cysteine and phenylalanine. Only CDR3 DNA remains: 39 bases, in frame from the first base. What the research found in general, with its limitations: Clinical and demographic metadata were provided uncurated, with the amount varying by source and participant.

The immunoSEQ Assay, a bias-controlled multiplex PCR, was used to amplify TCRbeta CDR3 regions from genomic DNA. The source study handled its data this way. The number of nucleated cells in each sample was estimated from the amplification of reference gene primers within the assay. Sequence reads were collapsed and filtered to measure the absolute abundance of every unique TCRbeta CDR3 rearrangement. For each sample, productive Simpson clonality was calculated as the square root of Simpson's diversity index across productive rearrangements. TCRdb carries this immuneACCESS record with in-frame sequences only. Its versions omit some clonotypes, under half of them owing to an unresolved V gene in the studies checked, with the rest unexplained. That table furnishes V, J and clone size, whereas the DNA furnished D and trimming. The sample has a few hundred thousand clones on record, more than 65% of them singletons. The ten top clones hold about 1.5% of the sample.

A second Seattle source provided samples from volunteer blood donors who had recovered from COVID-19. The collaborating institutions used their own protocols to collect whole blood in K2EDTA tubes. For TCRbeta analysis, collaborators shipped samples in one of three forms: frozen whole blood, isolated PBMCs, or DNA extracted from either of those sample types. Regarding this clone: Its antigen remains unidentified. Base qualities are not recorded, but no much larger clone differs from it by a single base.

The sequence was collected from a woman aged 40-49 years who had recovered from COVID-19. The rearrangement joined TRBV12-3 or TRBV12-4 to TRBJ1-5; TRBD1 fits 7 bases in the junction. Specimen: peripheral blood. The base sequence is TGTGCCAGCAGCCGGGACAGTAGTCAGCCCCAGCATTTT. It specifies CASSRDSSQPQHF.